This note documents a single TCR beta chain sequence. This entry belongs to a study of blood T cell repertoires in COVID-19. The wider study: T cells, B-cell-depleted T cells, or PBMCs provided the cDNA or gDNA that served as material.

As originally analysed: Scientists estimated how many nucleated cells there were by amplifying reference gene primers. Clones were sequenced by immunoSEQ multiplex PCR, and TCRdb holds only the in-frame ones, with some missing. That table is the source of V, J and clone size, and D and trimming were worked out from the DNA. The sample carries 250,000 to 300,000 clones, about 88% recorded once. V gave up 4 bases and J gave up 1 base, with 9 bases separating them. This CDR3 has 13 amino acids. In germline, CDR1 is SGHDT, CDR2 YYEEEE. Seattle cases were enrolled at active infection and followed longitudinally.

The rearrangement joins TRBV5-6 to TRBJ2-7; D not resolved. Specimen: peripheral blood. The TCR sequence derives from a woman in her sixties or seventies with COVID-19, enrolled during active disease. CDR3 sequence: CASSHDNSYEQYF. The CDR3 coding sequence is TGTGCCAGCAGCCATGACAATTCCTACGAGCAGTACTTC.